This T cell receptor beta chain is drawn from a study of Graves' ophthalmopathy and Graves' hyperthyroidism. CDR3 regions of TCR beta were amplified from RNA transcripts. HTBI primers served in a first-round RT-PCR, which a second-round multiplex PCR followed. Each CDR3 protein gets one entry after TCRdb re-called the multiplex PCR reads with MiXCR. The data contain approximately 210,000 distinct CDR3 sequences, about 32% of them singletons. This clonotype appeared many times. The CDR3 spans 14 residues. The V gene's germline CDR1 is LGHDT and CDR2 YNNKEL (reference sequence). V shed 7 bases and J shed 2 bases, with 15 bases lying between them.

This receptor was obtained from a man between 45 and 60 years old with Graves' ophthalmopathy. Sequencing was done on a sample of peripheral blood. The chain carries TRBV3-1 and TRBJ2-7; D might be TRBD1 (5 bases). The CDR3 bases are TGTGCCAGCAAACGGCAGGGTAAGCCCTACGAGCAGTACTTC. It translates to CASKRQGKPYEQYF.